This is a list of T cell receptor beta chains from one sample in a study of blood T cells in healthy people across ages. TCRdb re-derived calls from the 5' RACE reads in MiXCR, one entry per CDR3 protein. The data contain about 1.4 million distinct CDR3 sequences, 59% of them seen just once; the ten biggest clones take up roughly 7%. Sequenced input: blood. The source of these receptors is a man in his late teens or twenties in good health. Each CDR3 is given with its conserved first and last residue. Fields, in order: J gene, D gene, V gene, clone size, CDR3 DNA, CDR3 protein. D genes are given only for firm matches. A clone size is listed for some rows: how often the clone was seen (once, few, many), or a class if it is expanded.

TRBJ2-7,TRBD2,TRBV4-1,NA,TGCGCCAGCAGCCAACTTAGCGGGATGGCCTACGAGCAGTACTTC,CASSQLSGMAYEQYF
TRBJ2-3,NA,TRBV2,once,TGTGCCAGCGAGGGGGAGGCGGGGGAAAGCACAGATACGCAGTATTTT,CASEGEAGESTDTQYF
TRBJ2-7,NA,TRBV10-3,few,TGTGCCATCAGTGAGTCCGCAGGACTTGAAGGGCAGTACTTC,CAISESAGLEGQYF
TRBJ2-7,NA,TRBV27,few,TGTGCCAGCAGTTATGGGTTTCAGGGCTACGAGCAGTACTTC,CASSYGFQGYEQYF
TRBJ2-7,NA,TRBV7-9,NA,TGTGCCACCCTCCAGACAGGCAGCTACGAGCAGTACTTC,CATLQTGSYEQYF
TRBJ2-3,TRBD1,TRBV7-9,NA,TGTGCCAGCTACCTGACAGGGTCTGAGCCAGATACGCAGTATTTT,CASYLTGSEPDTQYF
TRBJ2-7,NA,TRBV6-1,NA,TGTGCCAGCAGTGCGACGACAGAAACCTACGAGCAGTACTTC,CASSATTETYEQYF
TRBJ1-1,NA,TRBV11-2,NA,TGTGCCAGCAGAGAGCCAAGTCGAGGGGAGAACACTGAAGCTTTCTTT,CASREPSRGENTEAFF
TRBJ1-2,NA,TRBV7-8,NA,TGTGCCAGCAGCTACGCTGACTCCGGTCCCTATGGCTACACCTTC,CASSYADSGPYGYTF
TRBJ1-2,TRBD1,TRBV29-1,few,TGCAGCGTTTCGGACAGGGAGGGGTATGGCTACACCTTC,CSVSDREGYGYTF
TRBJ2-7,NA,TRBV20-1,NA,TGCGGGGGAGTAGCGACGAACTACGAGCAGTACTTC,CGGVATNYEQYF
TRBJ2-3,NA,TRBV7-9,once,TGTGCCAGCATCGCACAGGGCGCGGATACGCAGTATTTT,CASIAQGADTQYF
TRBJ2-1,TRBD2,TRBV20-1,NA,TGCAGTGCTACCCGACTAGCGAATGAGCAGTTCTTC,CSATRLANEQFF
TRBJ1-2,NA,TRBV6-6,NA,TGTGCCAGCAGTTATTATTACAAGAACTATGGCTACACCTTC,CASSYYYKNYGYTF
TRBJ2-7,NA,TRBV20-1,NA,TGCAGTGCTAATAGGCCGGGACAAGCGTCTGAGGAGCAGTACTTC,CSANRPGQASEEQYF